Presented here are 16 T cell receptor beta chains from one specimen sequenced in a study of cytomegalovirus exposure and HLA in healthy donors. 60 Vbeta and 13 Jbeta primers were used in PCR. Repertoires were generated with immunoSEQ multiplex PCR, while TCRdb's copy carries only in-frame clones and drops some. The profile shows around 170,000 clones, over 70% of them singletons. The sample was PBMCs. These TCRs come from a man in his forties or fifties in good health and CMV-seronegative.

This sequence joins TRBV6-1 and TRBJ1-3; no firm D call. V gave up 6 bases and J gave up 0 bases, with 12 bases separating them. Per germline, CDR1 MNHNS and CDR2 SASEGT. The CDR3 sequence is 15 residues long. The DNA for the CDR3 is TGTGCCAGCAGGACGGAGGAATTCTCTGGAAACACCATATATTTT. Its translation: CASRTEEFSGNTIYF.

The chain joins TRBV5-5 to TRBJ1-5; D is perhaps TRBD1 (6 bases). The ends were cut back, 0 bases at V and 7 bases at J, with 11 bases in the middle. This CDR3 spans 14 amino acids. Germline CDR1 is SGHKS and CDR2 is YYEKEE (reference sequence). Written as DNA, the CDR3 is TGTGCCAGCAGCTTGGGAGGGGGGGACCAGCCCCAGCATTTT. Its translation is CASSLGGGDQPQHF.

The chain has TRBV29-1 and TRBJ2-7, with a tentative D call TRBD1 (5 bases). Trimming removed 2 bases from V and 5 bases from J, with 13 bases in between. Germline V gene data show CDR1 as SQVTM and CDR2 as ANQGSEA. The CDR3 is 13 amino acids. In DNA form, the CDR3 reads TGCAGCGTTGAACAGGGCGTCTTGGACGAGCAGTACTTC. Translation gives CSVEQGVLDEQYF.

This clone was seen only once. The rearrangement links TRBV18 to TRBJ2-5, with 7 positions matching TRBD1. The CDR3 totals 16 residues. Germline lookup yields CDR1 KGHSH and CDR2 LQKENI. The J segment lost 3 bases and the V segment lost 3 bases, leaving 10 bases of the junction unmatched. The chain's CDR3 is CASSPQTGREEETQYF. In DNA, the CDR3 is TGTGCCAGCTCACCTCAGACAGGGAGAGAGGAAGAGACCCAGTACTTC. The complete variable domain, with remaining parts taken from reference TRBV18 and TRBJ2-5, reads NAGVMQNPRHLVRRRGQEARLRCSPMKGHSHVYWYRQLPEEGLKFMVYLQKENIIDESGMPKERFSAEFPKEGPSILRIQQVVRGDSAAYFCASSPQTGREEETQYFGPGTRLLVL.

This chain links TRBV19 with TRBJ2-3, with TRBD1 identical over 9 bases. The germline V gene encodes CDR1 LNHDA and CDR2 SQIVND (reference sequence). The CDR3 is 15 residues long. J lost 5 bases, V lost 5 bases, and 8 bases had no gene match. CDR3 bases: TGTGCCAGTAGTCGTACAGGGGGCGGGATAGATACGCAGTATTTT. It is translated as CASSRTGGGIDTQYF.

The chain uses TRBV4-3 and TRBJ2-3; no definite D call. The CDR3 covers 15 residues. V was trimmed by 0 bases and J by 1 base, leaving 8 bases between them. From germline, CDR1 is LGHNA and CDR2 YSLEER. The CDR3 loop is CASSQDFRGTDTQYF. CDR3 nucleotides: TGCGCCAGCAGCCAAGATTTTCGCGGCACAGATACGCAGTATTTT.

Details on this clone: At one boundary the junction diverges from the germline segment, which might be a read error. The same CDR3 arises from other DNA sequences in this sample as well. The gene calls are TRBV9 and TRBJ1-1; unclear D gene. The CDR3 is 14 amino acids. From germline, CDR1 is SGDLS and CDR2 YYNGEE. The CDR3 DNA follows: TGTGCCAGCAGCGTAGGGGCAATGAACACCGAAGCTTTCTTT. This translates into CASSVGAMNTEAFF.

V and J are TRBV9 and TRBJ2-3; D perhaps matches TRBD1 (5 bases). CDR1 and CDR2 (germline): SGDLS, YYNGEE. V was pared by 0 bases and J by 4 bases, with 9 bases between. This CDR3 is built from 14 residues. The CDR3 loop is CASSVARDADTQYF. As DNA, the CDR3 is TGTGCCAGCAGCGTAGCCAGGGATGCAGATACGCAGTATTTT.

The chain links TRBV6-5 to TRBJ1-3, with 8 bases fitting TRBD1. Trimming at V came to 6 bases and at J to 4 bases, leaving 2 bases not matched to a gene. Germline lookup yields CDR1 MNHEY and CDR2 SVGAGI. The CDR3 loop spans 13 amino acids. For the CDR3, the DNA is TGTGCCAGCAGGGGACAGGAAGGAAACACCATATATTTT. This translates into CASRGQEGNTIYF.

V is TRBV10-1 and J is TRBJ2-5, with 9 bases fitting TRBD1. Germline-derived CDR1 and CDR2 are WNHNN and SYGVQD (reference sequence). The V gene end was trimmed by 6 bases and the J gene end by 4 bases; junction bases not matched to a gene: 3. The CDR3 runs to 13 residues. Here the CDR3 reads CASRGQGRETQYF. CDR3 bases: TGCGCCAGCAGGGGACAGGGACGAGAGACCCAGTACTTC.

The chain combines TRBV6-5 with TRBJ1-3, with 7 bases aligning to TRBD1. From germline, CDR1 is MNHEY and CDR2 SVGAGI. J lost 2 bases, V lost 0 bases, and 1 base had no gene match. The CDR3 loop spans 15 amino acids. CDR3 sequence: CASSYSGTAGNTIYF. CDR3 sequence (DNA): TGTGCCAGCAGTTACTCCGGGACAGCTGGAAACACCATATATTTT.

V and J are TRBV4-1 and TRBJ2-1; 11 bases are shared with TRBD2. Germline V gene data show CDR1 as MGHRA and CDR2 as YSYEKL. Trimming took 1 base from V and 6 from J; bases not matched to a gene: 5. The CDR3 spans 16 residues. In DNA form, the CDR3 reads TGCGCCAGCAGCCAAGGCCAACTAGCGGGGGTCAATGAGCAGTTCTTC. It codes for CASSQGQLAGVNEQFF.

This chain's CDR3 is CASSLTGDPGYDGYTF. DNA of the CDR3: TGCGCCAGCAGCTTGACGGGGGACCCCGGGTACGATGGCTACACCTTC. The chain couples TRBV5-1 to TRBJ1-2, with D perhaps TRBD1 (5 bases). Germline-derived CDR1 and CDR2 are SGHRS and YFSETQ. The CDR3 contains 16 residues. Trimming shortened V by 1 base and J by 6 bases, and 19 bases separated the two germline ends. The full variable domain, its missing parts supplied by reference TRBV5-1 and TRBJ1-2, is KAGVTQTPRYLIKTRGQQVTLSCSPISGHRSVSWYQQTPGQGLQFLFEYFSETQRNKGNFPGRFSGRQFSNSRSEMNVSTLELGDSALYLCASSLTGDPGYDGYTFGSGTRLTVV.

In this sample, this clone turned up a few times. The rearrangement uses TRBV2 and TRBJ2-1, with D perhaps TRBD1 (5 bases). Germline V gene lookup returns CDR1 SNHLY and CDR2 FYNNEI. This CDR3 spans 14 amino acids. V was pared by 3 bases and J by 4 bases, with 10 bases between. CDR3 coding DNA: TGTGCCAGCAGTGAGTGGGGCATATACAATGAGCAGTTCTTC. Its translation is CASSEWGIYNEQFF.

The rearrangement uses TRBV7-9 and TRBJ1-1; no firm D call. The germline gives CDR1 SEHNR, CDR2 FQNEAQ (reference sequence). CDR3 length equals 14 residues. Trimming took off 5 bases at V and 1 base at J, with 11 bases between the two ends. Here the CDR3 DNA reads TGTGCCAGCAGCCCGGGGTCAGGGAACACTGAAGCTTTCTTT. Encoded protein: CASSPGSGNTEAFF.

The V gene is TRBV7-9, the J gene TRBJ2-3, with D possibly TRBD1 on 6 matching bases. Trimming shortened V by 0 bases and J by 1 base, and 11 bases separated the two germline ends. This CDR3 is built from 16 residues. CDR1 is SEHNR and CDR2 is FQNEAQ in the germline V gene (reference sequence). CDR3 sequence reads: CASSLATQGRTDTQYF. For the CDR3, the DNA is TGTGCCAGCAGCTTAGCGACTCAGGGGCGCACAGATACGCAGTATTTT.